The source of this TCR beta chain is a study of blood T cell repertoires in COVID-19. Original processing notes: Amplified reference gene primers provided the basis for estimating nucleated cell counts. Only in-frame clones appear in the TCRdb table, and some are missing; sequencing was by immunoSEQ multiplex PCR. The D gene and trimming were derived from the DNA, and the V and J assignments and clone size from that table. Of about 250,000 clones listed, about 91% are singletons. This CDR3 region has 15 residues. Trimming pared 7 bases from V and 2 bases from J, leaving 17 bases between. Per the germline V gene, CDR1 is MDHEN and CDR2 is SYDVKM.

The specimen sequenced was peripheral blood. The chain joins TRBV28 to TRBJ1-1, with D possibly matching TRBD1 (5 bases). This clonotype was obtained from an elderly man with acute or convalescent COVID-19. CDR3 nucleotide sequence: TGTGCCAGCAAGGGAGGGTGGGGCACTAACACTGAAGCTTTCTTT. It is translated as CASKGGWGTNTEAFF.